The rows below give T cell receptor beta chains drawn from one sample of a study of regulatory T cells in long-lasting Graves disease. Using its own MiXCR run on the multiplex PCR reads, TCRdb lists one record per CDR3 protein. The sample includes about 470,000 distinct CDR3 sequences, about 20% of them seen just once. Sequences were derived from peripheral blood mononuclear cells (PBMCs), sampled when the disease was refractory, from a patient treated with antithyroid drugs. The receptors originated from a female donor with Graves disease. The CDR3 runs from the conserved cysteine through the conserved F or W. Fields, in order: CDR3 DNA, CDR3 protein, clone size, V gene, D gene, J gene. The D gene is left open where the match is weak. The size of a clone is reported for some rows only, either as once, few or many, or as a class for expanded clones.

TGCAGCGTCGGCTGGGCGGAGTGGCAGTTCTTC CSVGWAEWQFF . TRBV29-1 . TRBJ2-1
TGTGCCAGCAGCTTATACAGGGAAGGAACCGGGGAGCTGTTTTTT CASSLYREGTGELFF . TRBV7-2 . TRBJ2-2
TGTGCCAGCACCCAAAGACAGGGTCTTCAGCCCCAGCATTTT CASTQRQGLQPQHF many TRBV6-1 TRBD1 TRBJ1-5
TGCGCCAGCAGCCCGGATGGGGCGCGCGGCTATGGCTACACCTTC CASSPDGARGYGYTF many TRBV5-1 . TRBJ1-2
TGCGCCAGCAGGCCTACAACCCCGGATTTAAAGATGAACACTGAAGCTTTCTTT CASRPTTPDLKMNTEAFF few TRBV5-1 . TRBJ1-1
TGTGCCACCAGTGAAGGCAGGGGATCCGGCTACACCTTC CATSEGRGSGYTF many TRBV24-1 . TRBJ1-2
TGTGCCAGCAGTTACTACGGACTAGCGGGAGCCGAGCAGTACTTC CASSYYGLAGAEQYF . TRBV6-2/TRBV6-3 TRBD2 TRBJ2-7
TGCAGCGCCAGGGGACCCTCGGACGCAGAGACCCAGTACTTC CSARGPSDAETQYF many TRBV29-1 . TRBJ2-5
TGTGCCAGCAGTTTTTTCCAGGGGTCGTACGAGCAGTACTTC CASSFFQGSYEQYF many TRBV28 . TRBJ2-7
TGTGCCACACTGGGGGAGAACACTGAAGCTTTCTTT CATLGENTEAFF many TRBV15 . TRBJ1-1
TGTGCCAGCAGTTTTTCGACAGAGCTGTTTTTT CASSFSTELFF many TRBV6-5 . TRBJ2-2
TGTGCCAGCAGTTTGACAGGGCAGAGGGATTTTTGGGAGACCCAGTACTTC CASSLTGQRDFWETQYF . TRBV27 TRBD1 TRBJ2-5
TGCGCCAGCAGCTTTTCAGAATACTCTGGGGCCAACGTCCTGACTTTC CASSFSEYSGANVLTF once TRBV5-1 . TRBJ2-6
TGTGCCAGCAGCGCGGCTCAGGTCACTACCTACAATGAGCAGTTCTTC CASSAAQVTTYNEQFF many TRBV5-6 . TRBJ2-1
TGTGCCAGCAGCCAGGGGCGGCGTGGCTACACCTTC CASSQGRRGYTF . TRBV7-9 . TRBJ1-2
TGTGCCAGTGGACAGGGAAAGCTCTATGGCTACACCTTC CASGQGKLYGYTF many TRBV6-1 TRBD1 TRBJ1-2
TGTGCCAGCAGCTTCTTGCAAGGTGGAGACGAGCAGTACTTC CASSFLQGGDEQYF many TRBV7-2 . TRBJ2-7
TGTGCCAGCAGCTACAAGGGTTCCTACGAGCAGTACTTC CASSYKGSYEQYF many TRBV7-2 . TRBJ2-7
TGTGCCATCAGTGCGGGACGGTCCCGACGTGGCTACACCTTC CAISAGRSRRGYTF many TRBV10-3 . TRBJ1-2
TGTGCCAGCAACCTCGGGGGAGACTACGAGCAGTACTTC CASNLGGDYEQYF many TRBV6-1 . TRBJ2-7
TGCAGTACCAAGGGATGGCCTGGGGCCAACGTCCTGACTTTC CSTKGWPGANVLTF many TRBV20-1 . TRBJ2-6
TGTGCCAGCAGTTTGGGCAACCTAGCCAAAAACATTCAGTACTTC CASSLGNLAKNIQYF many TRBV28 . TRBJ2-4
TGCGCCAGCAGCTTAGGGACAGGGGGTTTCGATGAGCAGTTCTTC CASSLGTGGFDEQFF . TRBV5-1 TRBD1 TRBJ2-1
TGTGCCAGCAGTCGGATCGACAGGCTCTGGGCCAAAAACATTCAGTACTTC CASSRIDRLWAKNIQYF many TRBV28 . TRBJ2-4
TGTGCCAGCAGCCATGGAGGGGGCGGGAATGAAAAACTGTTTTTT CASSHGGGGNEKLFF . TRBV3-1 TRBD1 TRBJ1-4
TGTGCCAGCAGTTTAGATGGCAGGGAAGGCGAGCAGTACTTC CASSLDGREGEQYF . TRBV27 . TRBJ2-7
TGTGCCAGCAGCCCGACTGAGGGGTACTATGGCTACACCTTC CASSPTEGYYGYTF few TRBV7-2 . TRBJ1-2
TGTGCCAGCAGCTTACAGAGACTAGGCTACGAGCAGTACTTC CASSLQRLGYEQYF few TRBV7-2 . TRBJ2-7
TGTGCCAGCAGAGCCCGACAGGTCTCTGAAGCTTTCTTT CASRARQVSEAFF many TRBV12-3/TRBV12-4 . TRBJ1-1
TGTGCCAGCAGCTTAGTAGTTGAACAGCCCCAGCATTTT CASSLVVEQPQHF . TRBV7-2 . TRBJ1-5
TGCGCCAGCAGCGAGGGGGGCGAGGGCCACAACACCGGGGAGCTGTTTTTT CASSEGGEGHNTGELFF many TRBV5-1 . TRBJ2-2
TGTGCCAGCAGCAGGGCGGAGGGCAGTCGCGCTTTCTTT CASSRAEGSRAFF many TRBV12-3/TRBV12-4 . TRBJ1-1
TGTGCCATCTCCCTGGGCTATGGCTACACCTTC CAISLGYGYTF many TRBV28 . TRBJ1-2
TGTGCCAGCAGTCTCCCTCGAGGAGGCTACACCTTC CASSLPRGGYTF many TRBV28 . TRBJ1-2
TGTGCCAGCAACAGCGCTTCCGGACTAGCGGCGGCAGATACGCAGTATTTT CASNSASGLAAADTQYF few TRBV28 TRBD2 TRBJ2-3
TGTGCCAGCTCACCTACCTGGCAGATGGGAGAAAAACTGTTTTTT CASSPTWQMGEKLFF many TRBV18 . TRBJ1-4
TGTGCCATCAGTAACACAGACACAGGTCGCGGGGGCTACACCTTC CAISNTDTGRGGYTF few TRBV10-3 . TRBJ1-2
TGTGCCAGCTCACCGGGATGGGGGGCTGGGGCCAACGTCCTGACTTTC CASSPGWGAGANVLTF few TRBV18 . TRBJ2-6
TGTGCCAGCAGTGAATTGGACATAGATCAGCCCCAGCATTTT CASSELDIDQPQHF once TRBV6-1 . TRBJ1-5
TGCGCCAGCAGCTTGGGCAGGGGGACGGCTAGCACAGATACGCAGTATTTT CASSLGRGTASTDTQYF . TRBV5-1 TRBD1 TRBJ2-3
TGTGCCAGCAGTGACAGGGGGCCTGGCTACACCTTC CASSDRGPGYTF many TRBV2 TRBD1 TRBJ1-2
TGTGCCAGCAGTCAAAGAACAGGGAAGGAAGCTTTCTTT CASSQRTGKEAFF . TRBV27 . TRBJ1-1
TGTGCCAGCAGTTCCAGCCCTAACTATGGCTGCACCTTC CASSSSPNYGCTF . TRBV27 . TRBJ1-2
TGTGCCAGCAGTTTCGTCGACAACACCGGGGAGCTGTTTTTT CASSFVDNTGELFF few TRBV28 . TRBJ2-2
TGTGCTAGTGGTCTGGTGGCGAGCAATCGGCAGTTCTTC CASGLVASNRQFF . TRBV12-5 . TRBJ2-1
TGTGCCTGGAGTCATTCACAAGAGACCCAGTACTTC CAWSHSQETQYF . TRBV30 . TRBJ2-5
TGTGCCAGCAGTACCCTTGTGGGGACTGAAGCTTTCTTT CASSTLVGTEAFF . TRBV28 . TRBJ1-1
TGTGCCAGCAGCACGTCAATGGGGGACGAGCAGTACTTC CASSTSMGDEQYF many TRBV9 . TRBJ2-7
TGCGCCAGCAGCCAATGGAGGGAAGAGACCCAGTACTTC CASSQWREETQYF many TRBV4-1 . TRBJ2-5
TGCAGCGTTGGGACTAGCCTTTCCTACGAGCAGTACTTC CSVGTSLSYEQYF many TRBV29-1 TRBD2 TRBJ2-7
TGTGCCAGCAGTAACATGGGTTTCGGGGGCTACACCTTC CASSNMGFGGYTF many TRBV27 . TRBJ1-2
TGTGCCAGTCTTCGTCTACCGAACACCGGGGAGCTGTTTTTT CASLRLPNTGELFF . TRBV19 . TRBJ2-2
TGTGCCAGCAGTTACTCGTTTTTTACCCCCTACGAGCAGTACTTC CASSYSFFTPYEQYF many TRBV6-6 . TRBJ2-7
TGCAGCGCTCTAGGGCAGGTTAGCTCTGGGGCCAACGTCCTGACTTTC CSALGQVSSGANVLTF . TRBV29-1 . TRBJ2-6
TGCGCCAGCAGCTTTGACCGTACAAGACTAGCGAGTTACACCGGGGAGCTGTTTTTT CASSFDRTRLASYTGELFF . TRBV5-1 TRBD2 TRBJ2-2
TGTGCCAGCAGGGACAGGGGAGGAGGGTGGGTTCAGTACTTC CASRDRGGGWVQYF few TRBV2 TRBD1 TRBJ2-4
TGTGCCAGCAGCCCAACAGGGAGCTCCTACAATGAGCAGTTCTTC CASSPTGSSYNEQFF . TRBV28 . TRBJ2-1
TGTGCCAGTAGGGACCGGAGCACAGATACGCAGTATTTT CASRDRSTDTQYF . TRBV19 . TRBJ2-3
TGTGCCAGCAGCCAAGCCTCTAACTATGGCTACACCTTC CASSQASNYGYTF . TRBV4-2 . TRBJ1-2